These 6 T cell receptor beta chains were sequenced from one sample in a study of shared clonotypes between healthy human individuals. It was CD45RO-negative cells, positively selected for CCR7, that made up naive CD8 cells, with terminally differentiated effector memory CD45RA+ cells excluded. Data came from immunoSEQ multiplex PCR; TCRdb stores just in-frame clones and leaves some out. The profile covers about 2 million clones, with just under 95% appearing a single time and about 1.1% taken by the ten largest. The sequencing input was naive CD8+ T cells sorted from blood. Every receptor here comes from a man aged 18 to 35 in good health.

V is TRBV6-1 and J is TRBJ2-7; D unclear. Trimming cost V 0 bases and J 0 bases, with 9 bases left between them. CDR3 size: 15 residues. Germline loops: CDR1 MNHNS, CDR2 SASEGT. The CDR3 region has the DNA TGTGCCAGCAGTGAAGCCAGCCTAAGCTCCTACGAGCAGTACTTC. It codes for CASSEASLSSYEQYF.

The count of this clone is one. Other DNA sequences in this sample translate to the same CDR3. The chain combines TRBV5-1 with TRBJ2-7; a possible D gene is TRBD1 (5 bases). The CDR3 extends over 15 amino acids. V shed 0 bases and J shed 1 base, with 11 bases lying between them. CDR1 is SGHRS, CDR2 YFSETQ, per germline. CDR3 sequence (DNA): TGCGCCAGCAGCTTGGTTGGTCAGGGATCCTACGAGCAGTACTTC. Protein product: CASSLVGQGSYEQYF.

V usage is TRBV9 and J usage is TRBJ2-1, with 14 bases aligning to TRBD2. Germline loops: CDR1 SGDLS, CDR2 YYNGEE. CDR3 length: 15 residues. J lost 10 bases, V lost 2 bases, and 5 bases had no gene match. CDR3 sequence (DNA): TGTGCCAGCAGCGTGGGGACTAGCGGGAGTGAGGAGCAGTTCTTC. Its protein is CASSVGTSGSEEQFF.

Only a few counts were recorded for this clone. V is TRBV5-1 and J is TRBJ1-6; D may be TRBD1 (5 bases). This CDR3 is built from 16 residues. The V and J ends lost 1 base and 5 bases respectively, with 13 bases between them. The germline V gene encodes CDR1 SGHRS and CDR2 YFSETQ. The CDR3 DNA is TGCGCCAGCAGCTTGTTCTCGACAGCAGATAATTCACCCCTCCACTTT. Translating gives CASSLFSTADNSPLHF.

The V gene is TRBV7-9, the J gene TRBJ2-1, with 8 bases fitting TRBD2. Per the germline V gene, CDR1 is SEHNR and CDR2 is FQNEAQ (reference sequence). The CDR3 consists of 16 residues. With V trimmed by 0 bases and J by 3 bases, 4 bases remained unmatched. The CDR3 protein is CASSLAGAGDYNEQFF. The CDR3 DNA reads TGTGCCAGCAGCTTAGCTGGAGCGGGGGACTACAATGAGCAGTTCTTC.

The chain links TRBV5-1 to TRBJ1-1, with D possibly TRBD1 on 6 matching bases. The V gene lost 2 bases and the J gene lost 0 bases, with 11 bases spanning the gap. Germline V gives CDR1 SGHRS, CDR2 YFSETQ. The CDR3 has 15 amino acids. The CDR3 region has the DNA TGCGCCAGCAGCTTCGGACAGAACATGAACACTGAAGCTTTCTTT. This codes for CASSFGQNMNTEAFF. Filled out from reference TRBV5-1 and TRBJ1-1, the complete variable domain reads KAGVTQTPRYLIKTRGQQVTLSCSPISGHRSVSWYQQTPGQGLQFLFEYFSETQRNKGNFPGRFSGRQFSNSRSEMNVSTLELGDSALYLCASSFGQNMNTEAFFGQGTRLTVV.